Below, 14 T cell receptor beta chains from the same sample are listed, as sequenced in a study of blood T cell repertoires in COVID-19. Assay used: immunoSEQ multiplex PCR; TCRdb lists only in-frame clones, some missing. The sample includes about 44,000 clones, 80% to 90% of them seen just once. Sequencing was done on a sample of peripheral blood. All receptors come from a human donor in a cohort sampled during active COVID-19.

The CDR3 region has the DNA TGTGCCTCCGGGGGGCTGATGGCCAAAAACATTCAGTACTTC. Protein sequence: CASGGLMAKNIQYF. The chain has TRBV19 and TRBJ2-4, with D perhaps matching TRBD2 (7 bases). The CDR3 covers 14 residues. The germline CDR1 and CDR2 sequences are LNHDA and SQIVND (reference sequence). V was trimmed by 11 bases and J by 1 base, leaving 15 bases between them.

The V and J genes are TRBV4-2 and TRBJ2-5; TRBD2 aligns across 8 bases. The germline gives CDR1 LGHNA, CDR2 YNFKEQ. Trimming removed 0 bases from V and 5 bases from J; junction bases left unmatched: 8. The CDR3 is 16 residues long. The CDR3 region is CASSQESGGAGETQYF. The CDR3 DNA is TGTGCCAGCAGCCAAGAATCCGGGGGGGCCGGGGAGACCCAGTACTTC.

This chain links TRBV4-3 with TRBJ2-1; 12 bases are a match to TRBD2. Germline V gives CDR1 LGHNA, CDR2 YSLEER. Trimming cost V 5 bases and J 2 bases; bases outside gene matches: 1. CDR3 size: 15 residues. The chain's CDR3 is CASSSSGGAYNEQFF. The CDR3 DNA is TGCGCCAGCAGCTCTAGCGGGGGGGCCTACAATGAGCAGTTCTTC.

The genes are TRBV2 and TRBJ1-2; possibly TRBD1 for D (6 bases). CDR3 length equals 15 residues. In germline, CDR1 is SNHLY, CDR2 FYNNEI. Trimming pared 5 bases from V and 4 bases from J, leaving 17 bases between. Here the CDR3 DNA reads TGTGCCAGCAGTCCTCCCCCAGACAGGCGCTATGGCTACACCTTC. It yields the protein CASSPPPDRRYGYTF.

The V and J genes are TRBV5-1 and TRBJ1-1; 7 nucleotides align to TRBD1. This CDR3 is built from 17 residues. The V and J ends lost 4 bases and 0 bases, in that order; junction bases with no gene match: 12. CDR1 and CDR2 from the germline V gene are SGHRS and YFSETQ. The CDR3 nucleotides read TGCGCCAGCAGCCCAGGACCGGGACAGAGAATGAACACTGAAGCTTTCTTT. Translation gives CASSPGPGQRMNTEAFF. Supplemented by reference TRBV5-1 and TRBJ1-1, the full variable domain reads KAGVTQTPRYLIKTRGQQVTLSCSPISGHRSVSWYQQTPGQGLQFLFEYFSETQRNKGNFPGRFSGRQFSNSRSEMNVSTLELGDSALYLCASSPGPGQRMNTEAFFGQGTRLTVV.

CDR3 residues: CASIPTLLRGEAFF. The CDR3 DNA follows: TGTGCCAGCATCCCTACCCTACTCCGGGGTGAAGCTTTCTTT. The chain is built from TRBV6-5 and TRBJ1-1, with D unresolved. Germline CDR1 is MNHEY and CDR2 is SVGAGI. With 7 bases removed from V and 7 bases from J, the gap between germline ends came to 19 bases. The CDR3 contains 14 residues.

The V call is TRBV27, the J call TRBJ1-2, with 7 bases lining up with TRBD1. Trimming removed 5 bases from V and 6 bases from J; junction bases left unmatched: 12. This CDR3 region has 15 residues. Germline V CDR1 and CDR2: MNHEY, SMNVEV (reference sequence). Here the CDR3 DNA reads TGTGCCAGCAGTACCAAGGGGGCCCTAGCCGATGGCTACACCTTC. This encodes CASSTKGALADGYTF.

This chain connects TRBV28 to TRBJ1-6, with D unclear. V dropped 4 bases and J dropped 3 bases, with 4 bases sitting between them. The CDR3 has 13 residues. CDR1 MDHEN and CDR2 SYDVKM come from the germline V gene. The CDR3 protein is CASSSRYNSPLHF. CDR3 bases: TGTGCCAGCAGTTCCCGCTATAATTCACCCCTCCACTTT.

The chain uses TRBV3-1 (or the pseudogene TRBV3-2) and TRBJ1-4; TRBD1 matches at 9 bases. The germline V gene encodes CDR1 LGHDT and CDR2 YNNKEL (reference sequence). This CDR3 has 16 residues. Losses at the gene ends were 4 bases for V and 4 bases for J; bases not matched to a gene: 7. The chain's CDR3 is CASSLRTGASNEKLFF. The CDR3 DNA sequence: TGTGCCAGCAGCCTTAGGACAGGGGCAAGTAATGAAAAACTGTTTTTT.

V and J are TRBV7-8 and TRBJ2-6; D perhaps matches TRBD2 (6 bases). The V gene's germline CDR1 is SGHVS and CDR2 FQNEAQ. The V end was cut by 2 bases, the J end by 2 bases, with 7 bases between. The CDR3 is 15 residues long. The CDR3 sequence: CASSLRLAGANVLTF. The CDR3 bases are TGTGCCAGCAGCTTAAGACTAGCTGGGGCCAACGTCCTGACTTTC.

The chain joins TRBV5-1 to TRBJ2-1; 9 bases agree with TRBD2. The CDR3 runs 16 residues. After removal of 0 bases from V and 2 bases from J, the junction contained 3 bases not matched to a gene. The germline CDR1 and CDR2 sequences are SGHRS and YFSETQ. The DNA for the CDR3 is TGCGCCAGCAGCTTGGTTTCTAGCGGGACCTACAATGAGCAGTTCTTC. Encoded protein: CASSLVSSGTYNEQFF.

The chain couples TRBV27 to TRBJ1-2; TRBD1 matches at 9 bases. This CDR3 has 13 amino acids. V was pared by 5 bases and J by 5 bases, with 3 bases of the junction left unmatched. The germline CDR1 and CDR2 sequences are MNHEY and SMNVEV (reference sequence). The CDR3 loop is CASSQTGGYGYTF. In DNA, the CDR3 is TGTGCCAGCAGTCAGACAGGGGGTTATGGCTACACCTTC.

This CDR3 is CASSLDHRGNSPLHF. CDR3 in DNA: TGTGCCAGCAGCTTAGATCACAGGGGAAATTCACCCCTCCACTTT. This chain joins TRBV11-2 and TRBJ1-6; 7 bases are shared with TRBD1. The CDR3 has 15 amino acids. The ends lost 0 bases at V and 7 bases at J; junction bases unmatched: 3. Germline CDR1 and CDR2: SGHAT and FQNNGV.

This chain connects TRBV6-4 to TRBJ2-3; TRBD2 is a possible D gene (6 bases). With 11 bases removed from V and 0 bases from J, the gap between germline ends came to 15 bases. The germline V gene encodes CDR1 MRHNA and CDR2 SNTAGT. The length of the CDR3 is 14 residues. Written as DNA, the CDR3 is TGTGCCTGCCAGTTGGCGGGGAGCACAGATACGCAGTATTTT. The encoded protein is CACQLAGSTDTQYF.